Listed below are T cell receptor beta chains from one sample, sequenced in a study of beta chain features in type 1 diabetes. The data were produced by immunoSEQ multiplex PCR, yet TCRdb's version contains in-frame clones alone and is incomplete. Found here are around 500,000 clones, more than 9.5% of them singletons; the top ten hold more than 0.045%. Sequences were obtained from naive CD4+ T cells from blood. These receptors came from a woman aged 18 to 35 in good health. The CDR3 runs from the conserved cysteine through the conserved F or W. D genes are given only for firm matches. A row's size may be missing; if present it is once, few, many or a size class.

d_gene: NA
abundance: NA
v_gene: TRBV20-1
j_gene: TRBJ1-2
CDR3nt: TGCAGTGCTAGAACCAGGGATGGCTACACCTTC
CDR3aa: CSARTRDGYTF

d_gene: TRBD1
abundance: few
v_gene: TRBV6-5
j_gene: TRBJ2-7
CDR3nt: TGTGCCAGCAGCCGGGACAGTACCTACGAGCAGTACTTC
CDR3aa: CASSRDSTYEQYF

d_gene: NA
abundance: few
v_gene: TRBV10-3
j_gene: TRBJ2-5
CDR3nt: TGTGCCATCGGTCGGGGTGGAGAGACCCAGTACTTC
CDR3aa: CAIGRGGETQYF

d_gene: NA
abundance: few
v_gene: TRBV14
j_gene: TRBJ2-7
CDR3nt: TGTGCCAGCAGCCAAGCGGGCTACGAGCAGTACTTC
CDR3aa: CASSQAGYEQYF

d_gene: NA
abundance: few
v_gene: TRBV7-9
j_gene: TRBJ1-3
CDR3nt: TGTGCCAGCAGCTTCGGGGGGTCGATCACCATATATTTT
CDR3aa: CASSFGGSITIYF

d_gene: TRBD1
abundance: few
v_gene: TRBV18
j_gene: TRBJ2-5
CDR3nt: TGTGCCAGCTCACCTCGGACAGGGTCAGAGACCCAGTACTTC
CDR3aa: CASSPRTGSETQYF

d_gene: TRBD1
abundance: NA
v_gene: TRBV7-9
j_gene: TRBJ2-5
CDR3nt: TGTGCCAGCAGCTTAGCGGGACAGGGGCAAGAGACCCAGTACTTC
CDR3aa: CASSLAGQGQETQYF

d_gene: NA
abundance: few
v_gene: TRBV5-6
j_gene: TRBJ1-1
CDR3nt: TGTGCCAGCAGCCTTAACACTGAAGCTTTCTTT
CDR3aa: CASSLNTEAFF

d_gene: NA
abundance: NA
v_gene: TRBV10-3
j_gene: TRBJ1-4
CDR3nt: TGTGCCACCGGGACCGCAAATGAAAAACTGTTTTTT
CDR3aa: CATGTANEKLFF

d_gene: NA
abundance: NA
v_gene: TRBV9
j_gene: TRBJ2-5
CDR3nt: TGTGCCAGCAGCGTAGATTGGTCGGAGACCCAGTACTTC
CDR3aa: CASSVDWSETQYF

d_gene: NA
abundance: few
v_gene: TRBV18
j_gene: TRBJ2-7
CDR3nt: TGTGCCAGCTCAATTCCCCATGGCGAGCAGTACTTC
CDR3aa: CASSIPHGEQYF

d_gene: NA
abundance: NA
v_gene: TRBV30
j_gene: TRBJ2-1
CDR3nt: TGTGCCTGGAGTACCTTAGAATGGACGAACAATGAGCAGTTCTTC
CDR3aa: CAWSTLEWTNNEQFF

d_gene: TRBD1
abundance: NA
v_gene: TRBV29-1
j_gene: TRBJ1-2
CDR3nt: TGCAGCGTGAGGGACAGGCTAAACTATGGCTACACCTTC
CDR3aa: CSVRDRLNYGYTF

d_gene: NA
abundance: NA
v_gene: TRBV7-2
j_gene: TRBJ1-1
CDR3nt: TGTGCCAGCAGCTTTTCCCGGGACGTTGAAGCTTTCTTT
CDR3aa: CASSFSRDVEAFF

d_gene: NA
abundance: few
v_gene: TRBV5-6
j_gene: TRBJ2-3
CDR3nt: TGTGCCAGCAGGCCGAGACCGACCACAGATACGCAGTATTTT
CDR3aa: CASRPRPTTDTQYF

d_gene: TRBD1
abundance: NA
v_gene: TRBV7-2
j_gene: TRBJ2-2
CDR3nt: TGTGCCAGCAGCCCCCGGGACAGGAACACCGGGGAGCTGTTTTTT
CDR3aa: CASSPRDRNTGELFF

d_gene: NA
abundance: NA
v_gene: TRBV19
j_gene: TRBJ1-2
CDR3nt: TGTGCCAGTACCCAGATGGATAACCCCTATGGCTACACCTTC
CDR3aa: CASTQMDNPYGYTF

d_gene: NA
abundance: NA
v_gene: TRBV11-2
j_gene: TRBJ1-5
CDR3nt: TGTGCCAGCAGCGACCGGGCGGGGAGACAGCCCCAGCATTTT
CDR3aa: CASSDRAGRQPQHF

d_gene: NA
abundance: few
v_gene: TRBV7-2
j_gene: TRBJ1-5
CDR3nt: TGTGCCAGCAGCAGTCAGGGCTACAATCAGCCCCAGCATTTT
CDR3aa: CASSSQGYNQPQHF

d_gene: NA
abundance: few
v_gene: TRBV30
j_gene: TRBJ1-4
CDR3nt: TGTGCCTGGAGTGTAAGGAGTTATGAAAAACTGTTTTTT
CDR3aa: CAWSVRSYEKLFF

d_gene: NA
abundance: NA
v_gene: TRBV7-2
j_gene: TRBJ2-5
CDR3nt: TGTGCCAGCAGCTCCCGGGGGGCTCGGGAGACCCAGTACTTC
CDR3aa: CASSSRGARETQYF

d_gene: NA
abundance: NA
v_gene: TRBV4-2
j_gene: TRBJ2-2
CDR3nt: TGTGCCAGCAGCCAAGATGGAAAAGACAGGTACGCGTTCACCGGGGAGCTGTTTTTT
CDR3aa: CASSQDGKDRYAFTGELFF

d_gene: NA
abundance: NA
v_gene: TRBV5-1
j_gene: TRBJ2-7
CDR3nt: TGCGCCAGCAGCTTGACCACAGAGTACGAGCAGTACTTC
CDR3aa: CASSLTTEYEQYF

d_gene: NA
abundance: NA
v_gene: TRBV6-1
j_gene: TRBJ2-4
CDR3nt: TGTGCCAGCAGTGAATGGGGGACAACCAAAAACATTCAGTACTTC
CDR3aa: CASSEWGTTKNIQYF

d_gene: NA
abundance: NA
v_gene: TRBV27
j_gene: TRBJ2-7
CDR3nt: TGTGCCAGTTCTAGACAGGAGACCTACGAGCAGTACTTC
CDR3aa: CASSRQETYEQYF

d_gene: NA
abundance: NA
v_gene: TRBV4-2
j_gene: TRBJ1-4
CDR3nt: TGTGCCAGCAGCCACCCCGGGACGGGCCCTAATGAAAAACTGTTTTTT
CDR3aa: CASSHPGTGPNEKLFF

d_gene: NA
abundance: few
v_gene: TRBV9
j_gene: TRBJ2-2
CDR3nt: TGTGCCAGCAGCGTAGCGGGAACCGGGGAGCTGTTTTTT
CDR3aa: CASSVAGTGELFF

d_gene: NA
abundance: few
v_gene: TRBV6-6
j_gene: TRBJ1-1
CDR3nt: TGTGCCAGCGCTACAACGAAGGGTGGAGACACTGAAGCTTTCTTT
CDR3aa: CASATTKGGDTEAFF

d_gene: NA
abundance: NA
v_gene: TRBV7-2
j_gene: TRBJ1-6
CDR3nt: TGTGCCAGCAGCTTTCGAAGCGGGCAGGGGCATTCACCCCTCCACTTT
CDR3aa: CASSFRSGQGHSPLHF

d_gene: NA
abundance: few
v_gene: TRBV7-2
j_gene: TRBJ2-5
CDR3nt: TGTGCCAGCAGCTGGGGGTCAGGGACCAGGACCCAGTACTTC
CDR3aa: CASSWGSGTRTQYF

d_gene: NA
abundance: NA
v_gene: TRBV4-2
j_gene: TRBJ1-2
CDR3nt: TGTGCCAGCAGCCAAGTTTCGGACTATGGCTACACCTTC
CDR3aa: CASSQVSDYGYTF

d_gene: TRBD1
abundance: few
v_gene: TRBV7-9
j_gene: TRBJ1-2
CDR3nt: TGTGCCAGCATCGACCCAGGGGGCGAAATCCATGGCTACACCTTC
CDR3aa: CASIDPGGEIHGYTF

d_gene: NA
abundance: few
v_gene: TRBV6-5
j_gene: TRBJ1-2
CDR3nt: TGTGCCAGCAGTTACTCTTTATACAGTAGCTATGGCTACACCTTC
CDR3aa: CASSYSLYSSYGYTF

d_gene: NA
abundance: few
v_gene: TRBV6-5
j_gene: TRBJ2-3
CDR3nt: TGTGCCAGCTCCCCTTGGGTAACTAGCACAGATACGCAGTATTTT
CDR3aa: CASSPWVTSTDTQYF

d_gene: NA
abundance: NA
v_gene: TRBV15
j_gene: TRBJ2-3
CDR3nt: TGTGCCACCAGCAGAGATAGGGACACAGCCCTTAATACGCAGTATTTT
CDR3aa: CATSRDRDTALNTQYF

d_gene: NA
abundance: few
v_gene: TRBV7-9
j_gene: TRBJ2-7
CDR3nt: TGTGCCAGCAGCTTAGCTCCCGGGCGAGGCTCCTACGAGCAGTACTTC
CDR3aa: CASSLAPGRGSYEQYF

d_gene: NA
abundance: few
v_gene: TRBV2
j_gene: TRBJ1-4
CDR3nt: TGTGCCAGCAGTTATAACAGGGAAAAACTGTTTTTT
CDR3aa: CASSYNREKLFF

d_gene: NA
abundance: few
v_gene: TRBV18
j_gene: TRBJ2-1
CDR3nt: TGTGCCAGCTCACCACAAGGCAGGGCAAACAATGAGCAGTTCTTC
CDR3aa: CASSPQGRANNEQFF

d_gene: NA
abundance: few
v_gene: TRBV4-1
j_gene: TRBJ2-5
CDR3nt: TGCGCCAGCAGCCAAGTGGGTTCTAGCGTCCAAGAGACCCAGTACTTC
CDR3aa: CASSQVGSSVQETQYF

d_gene: TRBD2
abundance: few
v_gene: TRBV6-4
j_gene: TRBJ2-3
CDR3nt: TGTGCCAGCAGTGACCAGCGGGGGGATACGCAGTATTTT
CDR3aa: CASSDQRGDTQYF

d_gene: NA
abundance: few
v_gene: TRBV5-4
j_gene: TRBJ2-1
CDR3nt: TGTGCCAGCACGAAGGGGGGCACCTACAATGAGCAGTTCTTC
CDR3aa: CASTKGGTYNEQFF

d_gene: NA
abundance: few
v_gene: TRBV5-1
j_gene: TRBJ2-1
CDR3nt: TGCGCCAGCAGCTTGGGCGGGTCCCCCTTGTACAATGAGCAGTTCTTC
CDR3aa: CASSLGGSPLYNEQFF

d_gene: NA
abundance: few
v_gene: TRBV13
j_gene: TRBJ2-5
CDR3nt: TGTGCCAGCAGCCCCCCCGGACGGTACCAAGAGACCCAGTACTTC
CDR3aa: CASSPPGRYQETQYF

d_gene: NA
abundance: few
v_gene: TRBV10-3
j_gene: TRBJ1-1
CDR3nt: TGTGCCGTCGCTGGGATGGAGGACACTGAAGCTTTCTTT
CDR3aa: CAVAGMEDTEAFF

d_gene: NA
abundance: NA
v_gene: TRBV28
j_gene: TRBJ2-1
CDR3nt: TGTGCCAGCAGTTTCGGACCTCTACAGTTCTTC
CDR3aa: CASSFGPLQFF

d_gene: NA
abundance: few
v_gene: TRBV7-9
j_gene: TRBJ2-3
CDR3nt: TGTGCCAGCAGCCCAAACGGCTTTAGTACGCAGTATTTT
CDR3aa: CASSPNGFSTQYF

d_gene: NA
abundance: few
v_gene: TRBV2
j_gene: TRBJ2-1
CDR3nt: TGTGCCAGCCGAGCTAGCTCCCAGGGGGGTGAGCAGTTCTTC
CDR3aa: CASRASSQGGEQFF

d_gene: TRBD1
abundance: NA
v_gene: TRBV2
j_gene: TRBJ2-5
CDR3nt: TGTGCCAGCAGTGCCGGGACAGGGGAGGAGACCCAGTACTTC
CDR3aa: CASSAGTGEETQYF

d_gene: NA
abundance: NA
v_gene: TRBV29-1
j_gene: TRBJ2-5
CDR3nt: TGCAGCGTTGGTGGGGACCGGCAAGAGACCCAGTACTTC
CDR3aa: CSVGGDRQETQYF

d_gene: NA
abundance: NA
v_gene: TRBV9
j_gene: TRBJ2-1
CDR3nt: TGTGCCAGCAGCGGAAACAGGGTACAGGATGAGCAGTTCTTC
CDR3aa: CASSGNRVQDEQFF

d_gene: NA
abundance: few
v_gene: TRBV27
j_gene: TRBJ2-7
CDR3nt: TGTGCCAGCAGTTTAGGGCAGACCTACGAGCAGTACTTC
CDR3aa: CASSLGQTYEQYF

d_gene: TRBD1
abundance: NA
v_gene: TRBV20-1
j_gene: TRBJ1-1
CDR3nt: TGCAGGGGGACAGTGGGCACTGAAGCTTTCTTT
CDR3aa: CRGTVGTEAFF

d_gene: NA
abundance: few
v_gene: TRBV7-2
j_gene: TRBJ2-5
CDR3nt: TGTGCCAGCAGCTTATCCGGGTGGTACCAAGAGACCCAGTACTTC
CDR3aa: CASSLSGWYQETQYF